This is a list of T cell receptor beta chains from one sample in a study of Graves' ophthalmopathy and Graves' hyperthyroidism. TCRdb processed the multiplex PCR reads anew with MiXCR; each CDR3 protein has one entry. The repertoire has 500,000 to 700,000 distinct CDR3 sequences, roughly 39% of them found once; the top ten carry roughly 4.5%. Sample: peripheral blood or thyroid tissue (not recorded which). The source of these receptors is an adult man with Graves' hyperthyroidism. CDR3s include the opening cysteine and the closing phenylalanine or tryptophan. The order of the fields is V gene, clone size, J gene, D gene, CDR3 DNA, CDR3 protein. A D gene is named only where the DNA matches it firmly. Expanded clones are given a class, and other clones once, few, many or no size at all.

v_gene: TRBV15
abundance: -
j_gene: TRBJ2-2
d_gene: -
CDR3nt: TGTGCCACCAGCAGGGCCGACAGTAACACCGGGGAGCTGTTTTTT
CDR3aa: CATSRADSNTGELFF

v_gene: TRBV19
abundance: many
j_gene: TRBJ1-1
d_gene: -
CDR3nt: TGTGCCAGTAGTATTGAACGAGGGGTTTTAAACACTGAAGCTTTCTTT
CDR3aa: CASSIERGVLNTEAFF

v_gene: TRBV10-3
abundance: many
j_gene: TRBJ1-2
d_gene: -
CDR3nt: TGTGCCATCAGTGGACACGGTCGTGGCTACACCTTC
CDR3aa: CAISGHGRGYTF

v_gene: TRBV7-2
abundance: once
j_gene: TRBJ2-5
d_gene: TRBD2
CDR3nt: TGTGCCAGCAGCACTCGCCCCGGGACTAGCGGGGGCCCAGAGACCCAGTACTTC
CDR3aa: CASSTRPGTSGGPETQYF

v_gene: TRBV2
abundance: many
j_gene: TRBJ1-4
d_gene: -
CDR3nt: TGTGCCAGCAGACAGGGCCGAGGAGGTGAAAAACTGTTTTTT
CDR3aa: CASRQGRGGEKLFF

v_gene: TRBV5-1
abundance: -
j_gene: TRBJ2-7
d_gene: TRBD1
CDR3nt: TGCGCCAGCAGCTTAGGACAGGTTTACAATGAGCAGTACTTC
CDR3aa: CASSLGQVYNEQYF

v_gene: TRBV7-9
abundance: many
j_gene: TRBJ1-2
d_gene: TRBD1
CDR3nt: TGTGCCAGCACCCACGAGGGGGCGTACTATGGCTACACCTTC
CDR3aa: CASTHEGAYYGYTF

v_gene: TRBV29-1
abundance: -
j_gene: TRBJ2-2
d_gene: -
CDR3nt: TGCAGCGTTGACGGATTGGGGCAGGTCGGGGAGCTGTTTTTT
CDR3aa: CSVDGLGQVGELFF

v_gene: TRBV30
abundance: -
j_gene: TRBJ2-5
d_gene: TRBD2
CDR3nt: TGTGCCTGGAGTCGCGGGACTAGGGGAGGAGAGACCCAGTACTTC
CDR3aa: CAWSRGTRGGETQYF

v_gene: TRBV7-8
abundance: -
j_gene: TRBJ2-3
d_gene: TRBD2
CDR3nt: TGTGCCATCCCGGGACTAGTCACAGATACGCAGTATTTT
CDR3aa: CAIPGLVTDTQYF

v_gene: TRBV12-3/TRBV12-4
abundance: many
j_gene: TRBJ2-7
d_gene: -
CDR3nt: TGTGCCAGCACCCCCGGACGGCTCAGCTCCTACGAGCAGTACTTC
CDR3aa: CASTPGRLSSYEQYF

v_gene: TRBV4-1
abundance: few
j_gene: TRBJ1-1
d_gene: -
CDR3nt: TGCGCCAGCAGGCGCGGACAGATGAACACTGAAGCTTTCTTT
CDR3aa: CASRRGQMNTEAFF

v_gene: TRBV7-2
abundance: -
j_gene: TRBJ1-6
d_gene: -
CDR3nt: TGTGCCCGCAGCTTAGGGGCCCCCAGCCAATCACCCCTCCACTTT
CDR3aa: CARSLGAPSQSPLHF

v_gene: TRBV28
abundance: -
j_gene: TRBJ1-5
d_gene: -
CDR3nt: TGTGCCAGCAGTTTAAGGACGTTTAGCAATCAGCCCCAGCATTTT
CDR3aa: CASSLRTFSNQPQHF

v_gene: TRBV9
abundance: few
j_gene: TRBJ1-4
d_gene: -
CDR3nt: TGTGCCAGCAGCTCGGAGCCAAATGAAAAACTGTTTTTT
CDR3aa: CASSSEPNEKLFF

v_gene: TRBV15
abundance: many
j_gene: TRBJ2-7
d_gene: TRBD2
CDR3nt: TGTGCCACCAGCAGACCGGACGGGGGGGGGGAGCAGTACTTC
CDR3aa: CATSRPDGGGEQYF

v_gene: TRBV12-3/TRBV12-4
abundance: many
j_gene: TRBJ1-5
d_gene: -
CDR3nt: TGTGCCAGCAGTTTAAACAAGAACAATCAGCCCCAGCATTTT
CDR3aa: CASSLNKNNQPQHF

v_gene: TRBV7-9
abundance: many
j_gene: TRBJ2-5
d_gene: TRBD2
CDR3nt: TGTGCCAGCAGCTCAACGACTGGGCGGGAGGTGGAGACCCAGTACTTC
CDR3aa: CASSSTTGREVETQYF

v_gene: TRBV10-1
abundance: once
j_gene: TRBJ2-5
d_gene: TRBD1
CDR3nt: TGCGCCAGCGAGGACAGGGAAGGAGAGACTCAGTACTTC
CDR3aa: CASEDREGETQYF

v_gene: TRBV19
abundance: many
j_gene: TRBJ2-2
d_gene: -
CDR3nt: TGTGCCAGTATTAACTTCCGTGAGGGAAGGACCGGGGAGCTGTTTTTT
CDR3aa: CASINFREGRTGELFF

v_gene: TRBV20-1
abundance: -
j_gene: TRBJ1-1
d_gene: -
CDR3nt: TGCAGTGCTAGACTGACAGGTCGGTATACTGAAGCTTCCTTT
CDR3aa: CSARLTGRYTEASF

v_gene: TRBV2
abundance: -
j_gene: TRBJ2-7
d_gene: -
CDR3nt: TGTGCCAGCGAACGGGACAATCGGGGGTACGAGCAGTACTTC
CDR3aa: CASERDNRGYEQYF

v_gene: TRBV5-1
abundance: -
j_gene: TRBJ2-2
d_gene: -
CDR3nt: TGCGCCAGCAGCTACCGCGGCACCTCCGCGAACACCGGGGAGCTGGTTTTT
CDR3aa: CASSYRGTSANTGELVF

v_gene: TRBV10-3
abundance: many
j_gene: TRBJ2-2
d_gene: -
CDR3nt: TGTGCCATCAGCGGGGGAGCCGGGGAGCTGTTTTTT
CDR3aa: CAISGGAGELFF

v_gene: TRBV5-1
abundance: -
j_gene: TRBJ2-5
d_gene: -
CDR3nt: TGCGCCAGCAGCTTAGCAGGGTTGGAGACCCAGTACTTC
CDR3aa: CASSLAGLETQYF

v_gene: TRBV7-9
abundance: many
j_gene: TRBJ2-7
d_gene: TRBD1
CDR3nt: TGTGCCAGCAGACACCGGGACAGGGGCCACGAGCAGTACTTC
CDR3aa: CASRHRDRGHEQYF

v_gene: TRBV12-3/TRBV12-4
abundance: -
j_gene: TRBJ2-2
d_gene: TRBD1
CDR3nt: TGTGCCAGCAGCTTGCACCAGGGGGCGGTTTCCGGGGAGCTGTTTTTT
CDR3aa: CASSLHQGAVSGELFF

v_gene: TRBV2
abundance: few
j_gene: TRBJ1-2
d_gene: -
CDR3nt: TGTGCCAGCAGAGGGAGACACCCAAGCACCTTC
CDR3aa: CASRGRHPSTF

v_gene: TRBV28
abundance: -
j_gene: TRBJ1-2
d_gene: -
CDR3nt: TGTGCCAGCACCCCCACATCCCTCGGGGGGCATCACTATGGCTACACCTTC
CDR3aa: CASTPTSLGGHHYGYTF

v_gene: TRBV6-5
abundance: -
j_gene: TRBJ1-1
d_gene: -
CDR3nt: TGTGCCAGCAGTTATACAGGGTCCACTGAAGCTTTCTTT
CDR3aa: CASSYTGSTEAFF

v_gene: TRBV29-1
abundance: -
j_gene: TRBJ2-2
d_gene: TRBD1
CDR3nt: TGCAGCGTTGAAGATCTCGGGACAGGGGGAGGTGGGGAGCTGTTTTTT
CDR3aa: CSVEDLGTGGGGELFF

v_gene: TRBV19
abundance: few
j_gene: TRBJ1-1
d_gene: -
CDR3nt: TGTGCCAGTAGTATGGGTCAGTTAAGACAAGCTTTCTTT
CDR3aa: CASSMGQLRQAFF

v_gene: TRBV7-8
abundance: -
j_gene: TRBJ1-6
d_gene: -
CDR3nt: TGTGCCAGCCGGACTTGGGGGTCGGAAAATTCACCCCTCCACTTT
CDR3aa: CASRTWGSENSPLHF

v_gene: TRBV7-2
abundance: -
j_gene: TRBJ2-3
d_gene: -
CDR3nt: TGTGCCAGCAGCCGGGACTCCTCAACCCCTTACACAGATACGCAGTATTTT
CDR3aa: CASSRDSSTPYTDTQYF

v_gene: TRBV6-5
abundance: many
j_gene: TRBJ2-6
d_gene: -
CDR3nt: TGTGCCAGCAGTGACAGGTCCAGGCCCTCTGGGGCCAACGTCCTGACTTTC
CDR3aa: CASSDRSRPSGANVLTF

v_gene: TRBV7-8
abundance: -
j_gene: TRBJ1-4
d_gene: TRBD1
CDR3nt: TGTGCCAGCAGCGTGACAGGGTCCTATAATGAAAAACTGTTTTTT
CDR3aa: CASSVTGSYNEKLFF

v_gene: TRBV9
abundance: -
j_gene: TRBJ2-5
d_gene: TRBD2
CDR3nt: TGTGCCAGCAGCGGCGGGGGGACTCAAGAGACCCAGTACTTC
CDR3aa: CASSGGGTQETQYF

v_gene: TRBV4-3
abundance: few
j_gene: TRBJ2-2
d_gene: -
CDR3nt: TGCGCCAGCAGCCAAAGAAGGAGCGGGGAGCTGTTTTTT
CDR3aa: CASSQRRSGELFF

v_gene: TRBV10-3
abundance: many
j_gene: TRBJ1-1
d_gene: -
CDR3nt: TGTGCCATCAGTGAAGGGACCGACATCCGTCCGAACACTGAAGCTTTCTTT
CDR3aa: CAISEGTDIRPNTEAFF

v_gene: TRBV9
abundance: -
j_gene: TRBJ2-3
d_gene: -
CDR3nt: TGTGCCAGCAGCGTTTCAGGGGAAACAGATACGCAGTATTTT
CDR3aa: CASSVSGETDTQYF

v_gene: TRBV19
abundance: -
j_gene: TRBJ2-2
d_gene: -
CDR3nt: TGTGCCAGTAGTATATTCGGCCCGGGGGCGGACGGGGAGCTGTTTTTT
CDR3aa: CASSIFGPGADGELFF

v_gene: TRBV6-1
abundance: once
j_gene: TRBJ1-5
d_gene: TRBD1
CDR3nt: TGTGCCAGCAGTGAAATGGCAGGGGGCAGGCAGACCCAGCATTTT
CDR3aa: CASSEMAGGRQTQHF

v_gene: TRBV5-6
abundance: few
j_gene: TRBJ2-2
d_gene: -
CDR3nt: TGTGCCAGCAGCTCTGACAGGCTCGGAGAGCTGTTTTTT
CDR3aa: CASSSDRLGELFF

v_gene: TRBV15
abundance: few
j_gene: TRBJ1-2
d_gene: TRBD1
CDR3nt: TGTGCCACCAGCAGAGAAACCACACTAGGGACAGGGGCTAACGGCTACACCTTC
CDR3aa: CATSRETTLGTGANGYTF

v_gene: TRBV29-1
abundance: many
j_gene: TRBJ2-7
d_gene: TRBD1
CDR3nt: TGCAGCGCAGAAGTCCCCGGGACAGAATCCTACGAGCAGTACTTC
CDR3aa: CSAEVPGTESYEQYF